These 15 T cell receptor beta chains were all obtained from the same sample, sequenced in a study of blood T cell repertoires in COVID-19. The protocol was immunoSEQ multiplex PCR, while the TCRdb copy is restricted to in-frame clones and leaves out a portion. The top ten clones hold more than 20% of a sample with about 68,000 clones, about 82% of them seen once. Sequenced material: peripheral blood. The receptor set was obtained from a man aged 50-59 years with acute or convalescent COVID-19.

CDR3 nucleotide sequence: TGCGCCAGCAGCCCGGGGACACAGATGGATGGCTACACCTTC. Its translation: CASSPGTQMDGYTF. The V and J genes are TRBV5-1 and TRBJ1-2; TRBD1 is a possible D gene (6 bases). Looked up from germline, CDR1 is SGHRS and CDR2 is YFSETQ. V lost 4 bases and J lost 6, with 16 bases in between. CDR3 size: 14 residues. The variable domain in full, with the rest retrieved from reference TRBV5-1 and TRBJ1-2, is KAGVTQTPRYLIKTRGQQVTLSCSPISGHRSVSWYQQTPGQGLQFLFEYFSETQRNKGNFPGRFSGRQFSNSRSEMNVSTLELGDSALYLCASSPGTQMDGYTFGSGTRLTVV.

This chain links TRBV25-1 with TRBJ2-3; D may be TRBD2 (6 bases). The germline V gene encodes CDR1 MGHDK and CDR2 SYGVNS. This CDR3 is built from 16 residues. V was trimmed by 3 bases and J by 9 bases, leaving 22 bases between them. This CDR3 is CASSEGRDSRAETQYF. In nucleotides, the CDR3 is TGTGCCAGCAGTGAGGGGCGGGACTCACGAGCGGAGACGCAGTATTTT.

DNA for the CDR3: TGCGCCAGCAGCTTGGGACACCGAGACACCGGGGAGCTGTTTTTT. This sequence encodes CASSLGHRDTGELFF. V gene TRBV5-1 combines with J gene TRBJ2-2; the D is unclear. Germline V gene sequence: CDR1 SGHRS, CDR2 YFSETQ. The CDR3 extends over 15 amino acids. Between the trimmed V and J ends, which lost 0 bases and 3 bases, there was a span of 9 bases.

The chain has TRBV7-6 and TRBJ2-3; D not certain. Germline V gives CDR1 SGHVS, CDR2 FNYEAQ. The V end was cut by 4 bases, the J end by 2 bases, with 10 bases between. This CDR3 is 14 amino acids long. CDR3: CASSSLGFTDTQYF. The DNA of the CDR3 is TGTGCCAGCAGCTCCCTAGGATTCACAGATACGCAGTATTTT.

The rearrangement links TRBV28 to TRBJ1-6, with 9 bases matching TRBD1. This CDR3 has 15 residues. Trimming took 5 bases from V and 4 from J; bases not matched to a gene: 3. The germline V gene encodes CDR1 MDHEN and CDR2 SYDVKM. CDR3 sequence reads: CASSRQGGYNSPLHF. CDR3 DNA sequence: TGTGCCAGCAGTCGACAGGGGGGATATAATTCACCCCTCCACTTT.

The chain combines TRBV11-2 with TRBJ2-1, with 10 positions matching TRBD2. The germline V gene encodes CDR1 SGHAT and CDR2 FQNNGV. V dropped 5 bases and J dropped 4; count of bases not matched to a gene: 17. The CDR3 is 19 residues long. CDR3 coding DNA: TGTGCCAGCAGCCCCCCCCTCATGAGAGCGGGGGGGCGATACAATGAGCAGTTCTTC. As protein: CASSPPLMRAGGRYNEQFF.

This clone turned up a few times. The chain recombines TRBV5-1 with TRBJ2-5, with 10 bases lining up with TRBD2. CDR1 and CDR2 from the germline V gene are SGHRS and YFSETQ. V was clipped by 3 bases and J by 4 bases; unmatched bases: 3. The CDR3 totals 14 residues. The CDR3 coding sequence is TGCGCCAGCAGCTCTACTAGCGGGGCAGAGACCCAGTACTTC. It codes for CASSSTSGAETQYF.

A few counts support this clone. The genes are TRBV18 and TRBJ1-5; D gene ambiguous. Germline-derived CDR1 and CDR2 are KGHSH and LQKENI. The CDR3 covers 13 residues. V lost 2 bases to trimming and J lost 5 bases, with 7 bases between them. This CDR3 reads CASSPGRDQPQHF. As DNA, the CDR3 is TGTGCCAGCTCACCAGGGAGGGATCAGCCCCAGCATTTT. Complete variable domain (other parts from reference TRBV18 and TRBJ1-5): NAGVMQNPRHLVRRRGQEARLRCSPMKGHSHVYWYRQLPEEGLKFMVYLQKENIIDESGMPKERFSAEFPKEGPSILRIQQVVRGDSAAYFCASSPGRDQPQHFGDGTRLSIL.

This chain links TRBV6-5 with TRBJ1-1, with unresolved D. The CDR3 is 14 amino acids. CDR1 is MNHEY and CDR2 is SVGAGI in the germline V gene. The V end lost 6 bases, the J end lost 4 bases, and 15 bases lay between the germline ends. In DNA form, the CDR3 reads TGTGCCAGCAGACGAGGCGGGCCGTCCACTGAAGCTTTCTTT. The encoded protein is CASRRGGPSTEAFF.

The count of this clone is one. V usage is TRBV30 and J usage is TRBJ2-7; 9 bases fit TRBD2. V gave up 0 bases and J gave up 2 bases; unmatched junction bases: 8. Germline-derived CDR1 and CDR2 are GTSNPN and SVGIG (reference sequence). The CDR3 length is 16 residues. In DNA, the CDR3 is TGTGCCTGGAGTGTAGGAGGCGGGGGGGACCCCTACGAGCAGTACTTC. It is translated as CAWSVGGGGDPYEQYF.

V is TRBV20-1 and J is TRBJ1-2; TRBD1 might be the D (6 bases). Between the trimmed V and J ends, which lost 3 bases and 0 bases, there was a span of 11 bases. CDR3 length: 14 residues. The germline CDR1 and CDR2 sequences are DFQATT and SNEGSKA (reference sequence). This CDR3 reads CSASAGDPNYGYTF. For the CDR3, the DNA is TGCAGTGCTAGTGCAGGGGACCCTAACTATGGCTACACCTTC.

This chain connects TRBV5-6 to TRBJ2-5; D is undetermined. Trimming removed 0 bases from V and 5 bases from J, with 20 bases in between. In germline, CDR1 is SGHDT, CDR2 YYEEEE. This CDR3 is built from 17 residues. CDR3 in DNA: TGTGCCAGCAGCTTGGGGTGGGCCAACCCTAATGCGGAGACCCAGTACTTC. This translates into CASSLGWANPNAETQYF.

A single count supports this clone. CDR3 sequence reads: CAWSALGRAGNTIYF. DNA for the CDR3: TGTGCCTGGAGTGCTCTAGGGAGGGCTGGAAACACCATATATTTT. This chain joins TRBV30 and TRBJ1-3, with unresolved D. Trimming cost V 1 base and J 2 bases, with 12 bases left between them. The CDR3 consists of 15 residues. Germline V lookup: CDR1 GTSNPN, CDR2 SVGIG (reference sequence).

For the CDR3, the DNA is TGTGCCACCGTGGGACAGCTTAATTCACCCCTCCACTTT. As protein: CATVGQLNSPLHF. The genes are TRBV10-3 and TRBJ1-6; 7 bases fit TRBD1. CDR1 ENHRY and CDR2 SYGVKD come from the germline V gene. V dropped 10 bases and J dropped 6; count of bases not matched to a gene: 6. There are 13 residues in the CDR3.

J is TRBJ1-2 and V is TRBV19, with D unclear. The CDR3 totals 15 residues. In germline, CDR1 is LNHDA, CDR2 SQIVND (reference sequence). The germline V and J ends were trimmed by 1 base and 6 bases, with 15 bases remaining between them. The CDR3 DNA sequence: TGTGCCAGTAGTATAGGAGGGCAGTTCACGGATGGCTACACCTTC. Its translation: CASSIGGQFTDGYTF. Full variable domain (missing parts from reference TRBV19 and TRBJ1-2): DGGITQSPKYLFRKEGQNVTLSCEQNLNHDAMYWYRQDPGQGLRLIYYSQIVNDFQKGDIAEGYSVSREKKESFPLTVTSAQKNPTAFYLCASSIGGQFTDGYTFGSGTRLTVV.